Listed here are 17 T cell receptor beta chains from one sample, sequenced in a study of blood T cell repertoires in COVID-19. Sequencing used immunoSEQ multiplex PCR; TCRdb keeps in-frame clones, though not all of them. This table has 130,000 to 150,000 clones, around four fifths appearing once. Sequences were obtained from peripheral blood. The receptors stem from a woman aged 35 to 49 with active or convalescent COVID-19.

The chain couples TRBV24-1 to TRBJ2-3, with 16 bases lining up with TRBD2. Trimming took 1 base from V and 3 from J; bases not matched to a gene: 3. Germline CDR1 reads KGHDR; CDR2 reads SFDVKD. The CDR3 sequence is 18 residues long. DNA for the CDR3: TGTGCCACCAGTGATTTCGGGACTAGCGGGAGGGGTACAGATACGCAGTATTTT. It encodes CATSDFGTSGRGTDTQYF.

This clone has more than one count but fewer than ten. The genes are TRBV5-4 and TRBJ2-5; possibly TRBD2 for D (5 bases). CDR3 size: 14 residues. Trimming took off 4 bases at V and 5 bases at J, with 15 bases between the two ends. Germline CDR1 and CDR2: SGHNT and YYREEE (reference sequence). CDR3 sequence: CASSPMGSGETQYF. The CDR3 DNA reads as TGTGCCAGCAGCCCAATGGGTTCGGGGGAGACCCAGTACTTC.

The CDR3 loop reads CASSWGQGTVNTEAFF. In DNA form, the CDR3 reads TGTGCCAGCAGTTGGGGACAGGGGACCGTGAACACTGAAGCTTTCTTT. The chain recombines TRBV2 with TRBJ1-1, with 10 bases lining up with TRBD1. CDR1 and CDR2 (germline): SNHLY, FYNNEI. This CDR3 is built from 16 residues. V was clipped by 5 bases and J by 0 bases; unmatched bases: 6.

The V call is TRBV30, the J call TRBJ1-6, with TRBD1 as a possible D gene (6 bases). The germline V gene encodes CDR1 GTSNPN and CDR2 SVGIG (reference sequence). The germline V and J ends were trimmed by 0 bases and 5 bases, with 11 bases remaining between them. The CDR3 has 15 amino acids. The CDR3 spells CAWSVLQGDNSPLHF. Written as DNA, the CDR3 is TGTGCCTGGAGTGTACTACAGGGAGATAATTCACCCCTCCACTTT. The whole variable domain, filled in from reference TRBV30 and TRBJ1-6, reads SQTIHQWPATLVQPVGSPLSLECTVEGTSNPNLYWYRQAAGRGLQLLFYSVGIGQISSEVPQNLSASRPQDRQFILSSKKLLLSDSGFYLCAWSVLQGDNSPLHFGNGTRLTVT.

The chain combines TRBV5-1 with TRBJ1-1; D possibly corresponds to TRBD1 (6 bases). CDR3 length: 16 amino acids. CDR1 is SGHRS, CDR2 YFSETQ, per germline. V lost 0 bases, J lost 7 bases, and 19 bases lay in between. CDR3 sequence: CASSLDGGARKDEAFF. The CDR3 DNA reads as TGCGCCAGCAGCTTGGATGGGGGCGCAAGGAAGGATGAAGCTTTCTTT.

As for this clone: The same CDR3 arises from other DNA sequences in this sample as well. V is TRBV19 and J is TRBJ1-5, with a tentative D call TRBD1 (6 bases). V was clipped by 1 base and J by 0 bases, with 7 bases between them. The V gene's germline CDR1 is LNHDA and CDR2 SQIVND (reference sequence). This CDR3 region has 15 residues. Here the CDR3 DNA reads TGTGCCAGTAGTATAGCAGGGGATAGCAATCAGCCCCAGCATTTT. Amino acid sequence: CASSIAGDSNQPQHF.

The chain combines TRBV28 with TRBJ1-4; 7 bases are a match to TRBD1. Trimming at V came to 7 bases and at J to 1 base, leaving 9 bases not matched to a gene. This CDR3 region has 16 residues. Germline-derived CDR1 and CDR2 are MDHEN and SYDVKM. The DNA of the CDR3 is TGTGCCAGCATGCCAGGGGGGCACCTAACTAATGAAAAACTGTTTTTT. It yields the protein CASMPGGHLTNEKLFF.

The chain links TRBV28 to TRBJ2-7; TRBD2 matches 7 bases. Germline CDR1 and CDR2: MDHEN and SYDVKM. This CDR3 spans 16 amino acids. Trimming at V came to 2 bases and at J to 9 bases, leaving 16 bases not matched to a gene. DNA for the CDR3: TGTGCCAGCAGTTTACCGCCTGGGGGAGGGATTAAAGGGCAGTACTTC. This sequence encodes CASSLPPGGGIKGQYF.

The V gene is TRBV4-2, the J gene TRBJ2-1, with TRBD2 matching 7 bases. Trimming cost V 4 bases and J 4 bases; bases outside gene matches: 13. The CDR3 sequence is 17 residues long. CDR1 is LGHNA and CDR2 is YNFKEQ in the germline V gene. The CDR3 sequence is CASSLRLAEGAYNEQFF. In DNA form, the CDR3 reads TGTGCCAGCAGCCTCCGACTAGCTGAAGGGGCTTACAATGAGCAGTTCTTC.

The chain is built from TRBV27 and TRBJ2-1, with 9 bases matching TRBD2. CDR1 MNHEY and CDR2 SMNVEV come from the germline V gene (reference sequence). After removal of 5 bases from V and 10 bases from J, the junction contained 12 bases not matched to a gene. CDR3 length equals 15 residues. In nucleotides, the CDR3 is TGTGCCAGCAGTCCTCTGCGGGAGGGCCTCCGGGAGCAGTTCTTC. Protein product: CASSPLREGLREQFF.

This rearrangement joins TRBV6-2 or TRBV6-3 to TRBJ1-1; D not resolved. Germline loops: CDR1 MNHEY, CDR2 SVGEGT. The V end was cut by 7 bases, the J end by 4 bases, with 19 bases between. There are 15 residues in the CDR3. CDR3 bases: TGTGCCAGCACCCCAAACCCGACTCGTACCACTGAAGCTTTCTTT. Translating gives CASTPNPTRTTEAFF.

The rearrangement links TRBV10-3 to TRBJ2-5; 8 nucleotides agree with TRBD2. Trimming removed 2 bases from V and 2 bases from J; junction bases left unmatched: 10. The CDR3 is 17 residues long. CDR1 is ENHRY, CDR2 SYGVKD, per germline. The CDR3 sequence: CAISEGWVAGMQETQYF. The CDR3 region has the DNA TGTGCCATCAGTGAGGGCTGGGTAGCGGGGATGCAAGAGACCCAGTACTTC.

The V gene is TRBV9, the J gene TRBJ2-3; a weak D match, TRBD2 (5 bases). The CDR3 runs 16 residues. Germline CDR1 and CDR2: SGDLS and YYNGEE. Trimming took off 2 bases at V and 1 base at J, with 14 bases between the two ends. The CDR3 spells CASSVGVGVGTDTQYF. The DNA of the CDR3 is TGTGCCAGCAGCGTCGGGGTGGGAGTCGGCACAGATACGCAGTATTTT.

The rearrangement joins TRBV18 to TRBJ1-6; 7 positions match TRBD1. V lost 3 bases, J lost 6 bases, and 2 bases stayed unmatched. The CDR3 runs to 14 residues. Germline CDR1 reads KGHSH; CDR2 reads LQKENI. CDR3 DNA sequence: TGTGCCAGCTCACCGGGGACAGTTAATTCACCCCTCCACTTT. It encodes CASSPGTVNSPLHF.

The genes are TRBV5-1 and TRBJ2-1; 8 bases agree with TRBD2. Germline V gene data show CDR1 as SGHRS and CDR2 as YFSETQ. The CDR3 spans 16 residues. The J segment lost 0 bases and the V segment lost 5 bases, leaving 7 bases of the junction unmatched. CDR3 region: CASREVAGSSYNEQFF. The CDR3 DNA is TGCGCCAGCAGGGAGGTAGCGGGGAGCTCCTACAATGAGCAGTTCTTC. The full variable domain, in which reference TRBV5-1 and TRBJ2-1 provide the parts outside the CDR3, is KAGVTQTPRYLIKTRGQQVTLSCSPISGHRSVSWYQQTPGQGLQFLFEYFSETQRNKGNFPGRFSGRQFSNSRSEMNVSTLELGDSALYLCASREVAGSSYNEQFFGPGTRLTVL.

The V call is TRBV5-1, the J call TRBJ2-5; 8 bases agree with TRBD1. V gave up 7 bases and J gave up 5 bases; unmatched junction bases: 13. Looked up from germline, CDR1 is SGHRS and CDR2 is YFSETQ. There are 15 residues in the CDR3. The CDR3 DNA sequence: TGCGCCAGCGGTCGGACAGGGAACGAGGGGGAGACCCAGTACTTC. Its translation: CASGRTGNEGETQYF.

V gene TRBV28 combines with J gene TRBJ1-2; 7 bases fit TRBD1. The CDR3 has 14 amino acids. V dropped 8 bases and J dropped 4; count of bases not matched to a gene: 10. Germline V gene lookup returns CDR1 MDHEN and CDR2 SYDVKM. The CDR3 sequence is CASRTGGSVYGYTF. The DNA of the CDR3 is TGTGCCAGCCGGACAGGCGGATCCGTCTATGGCTACACCTTC.